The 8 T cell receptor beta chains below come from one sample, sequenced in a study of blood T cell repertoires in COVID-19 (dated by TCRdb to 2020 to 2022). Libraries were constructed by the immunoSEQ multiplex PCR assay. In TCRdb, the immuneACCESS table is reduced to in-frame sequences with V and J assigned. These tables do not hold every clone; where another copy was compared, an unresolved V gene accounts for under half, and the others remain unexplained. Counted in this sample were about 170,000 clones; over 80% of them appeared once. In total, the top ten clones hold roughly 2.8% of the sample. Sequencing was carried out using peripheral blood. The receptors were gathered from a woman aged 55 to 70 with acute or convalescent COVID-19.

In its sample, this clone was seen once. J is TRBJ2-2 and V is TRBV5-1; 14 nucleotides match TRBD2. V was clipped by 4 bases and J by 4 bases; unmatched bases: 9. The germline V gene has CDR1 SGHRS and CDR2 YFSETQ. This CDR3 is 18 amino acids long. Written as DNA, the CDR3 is TGCGCCAGCAGCCCGGGACTAGCGGGGGCTCTGAGCACCGGGGAGCTGTTTTTT. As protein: CASSPGLAGALSTGELFF.

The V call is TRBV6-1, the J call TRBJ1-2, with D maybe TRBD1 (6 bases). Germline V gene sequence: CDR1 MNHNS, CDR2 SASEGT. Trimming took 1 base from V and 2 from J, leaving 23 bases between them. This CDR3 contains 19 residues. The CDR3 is CASSEVLERRDIDNYGYTF. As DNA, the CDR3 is TGTGCCAGCAGTGAAGTTCTGGAACGCCGGGACATAGACAACTATGGCTACACCTTC.

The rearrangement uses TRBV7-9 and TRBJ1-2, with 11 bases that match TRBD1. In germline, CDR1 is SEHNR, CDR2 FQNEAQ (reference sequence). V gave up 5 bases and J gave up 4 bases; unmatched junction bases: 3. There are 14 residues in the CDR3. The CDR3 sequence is CASSAGQGVYGYTF. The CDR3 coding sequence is TGTGCCAGCAGCGCGGGACAGGGGGTCTATGGCTACACCTTC. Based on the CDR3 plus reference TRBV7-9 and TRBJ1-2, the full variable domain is DTGVSQNPRHKITKRGQNVTFRCDPISEHNRLYWYRQTLGQGPEFLTYFQNEAQLEKSRLLSDRFSAERPKGSFSTLEIQRTEQGDSAMYLCASSAGQGVYGYTFGSGTRLTVV.

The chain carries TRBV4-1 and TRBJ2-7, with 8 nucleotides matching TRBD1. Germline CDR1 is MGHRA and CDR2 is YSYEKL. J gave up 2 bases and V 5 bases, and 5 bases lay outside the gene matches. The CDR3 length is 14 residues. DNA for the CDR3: TGCGCCAGCAGCTCCCAGGGGGCACCCTACGAGCAGTACTTC. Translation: CASSSQGAPYEQYF.

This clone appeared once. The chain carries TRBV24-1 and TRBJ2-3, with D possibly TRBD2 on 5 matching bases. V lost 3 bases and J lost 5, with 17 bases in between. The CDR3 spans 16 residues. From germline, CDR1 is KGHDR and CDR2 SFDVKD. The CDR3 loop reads CATSDPGLTAGDTQYF. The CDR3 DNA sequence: TGTGCCACCAGTGATCCCGGACTTACGGCGGGAGATACGCAGTATTTT.

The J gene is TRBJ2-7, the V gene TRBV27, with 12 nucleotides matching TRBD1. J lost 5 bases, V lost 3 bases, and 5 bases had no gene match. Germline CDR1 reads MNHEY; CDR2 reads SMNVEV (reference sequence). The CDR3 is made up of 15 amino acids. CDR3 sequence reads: CASSFPGTGGNEQYF. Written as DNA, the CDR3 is TGTGCCAGCAGTTTCCCCGGGACAGGGGGCAACGAGCAGTACTTC.

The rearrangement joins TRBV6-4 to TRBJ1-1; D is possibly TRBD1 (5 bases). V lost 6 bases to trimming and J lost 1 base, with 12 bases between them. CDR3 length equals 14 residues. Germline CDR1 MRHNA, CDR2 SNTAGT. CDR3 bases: TGTGCCAGCAGACCAACAGGAACGAACACTGAAGCTTTCTTT. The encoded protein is CASRPTGTNTEAFF.

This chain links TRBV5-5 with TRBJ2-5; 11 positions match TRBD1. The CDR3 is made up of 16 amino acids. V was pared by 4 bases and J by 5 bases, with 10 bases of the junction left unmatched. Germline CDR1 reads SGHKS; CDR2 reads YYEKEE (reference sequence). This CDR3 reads CASSLRPGQGVETQYF. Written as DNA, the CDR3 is TGTGCCAGCAGCCTCCGACCGGGACAGGGGGTTGAGACCCAGTACTTC.